This T cell receptor (beta chain) comes out of a study of blood T cells in healthy people across ages. The use of a sample-barcoded 5' primer and a J-beta primer mix characterized a second PCR of roughly 7 to 12 cycles. TCRdb redid the calling of the 5' RACE reads with MiXCR, one entry per CDR3 protein. The table lists 1.6 million or so distinct CDR3 sequences, roughly a third of them singletons. Study outcomes and limitations: Naive T cell percentage strongly correlated with TCR beta diversity. It was not known whether donors were CMV positive (a possible confounder of expanded clonotype changes). Whereas aged donors had fewer naive CD4+ cells, long-lived donors had more of them and higher diversity.

Regarding this clonotype: Its antigen remains unknown.

The CDR3 sequence is 21 residues long. The trim removed 2 bases at V and 0 bases at J, leaving 15 bases unmatched. Per germline, CDR1 ENHRY and CDR2 SYGVKD. The clonotype comes from a woman aged 30 to 39 in good health. Sequences were obtained from blood. The chain employs TRBV10-3 and TRBJ2-6; 8 bases line up with TRBD1. The DNA for the CDR3 is TGTGCCATCAGTGAGCCGAAGGGACAGGCCAAGGGATTCTCTGGGGCCAACGTCCTGACTTTC. Its protein is CAISEPKGQAKGFSGANVLTF.